This entry features one TCR beta chain sequence. Negative isolation yielded CD4+ and CD8+ T cells, and FACS enriched TEMRA cells. The data are from a study of CD8 T cells in Susac syndrome. Per the germline V gene, CDR1 is LGHDT and CDR2 is YNNKEL (reference sequence). V gave up 0 bases and J gave up 4 bases, with 13 bases separating them. The CDR3 is 15 amino acids. When the RNA was reverse transcribed, random hexamers were used with an input of about 0.5 to 1 ug. A multiplex approach, immunoSEQ multiplex PCR, amplified TCR beta CDR3 across 54 Vbeta and 13 Jbeta. One entry per CDR3 protein results from TCRdb running MiXCR on the immunoSEQ multiplex PCR reads. The data hold 330,000 or so distinct CDR3 sequences, with approximately 85% observed a single time.

The sequence was obtained from a human donor with multiple sclerosis. The chain carries TRBV3-1 and TRBJ2-7; a weak D match, TRBD2 (6 bases). The sample comprised CD8+ T cells from PBMCs. The CDR3 bases are TGTGCCAGCAGCCAAGATTACGGAGGGTCTTACGAGCAGTACTTC. Amino acids: CASSQDYGGSYEQYF.